What follows are 3 T cell receptor beta chains derived from one specimen sequenced in a study of CD8+ T cells in alopecia areata. Extraction of RNA preceded its reverse transcription into cDNA, which served as the sequencing template. Sequencing used immunoSEQ multiplex PCR; TCRdb keeps in-frame clones, though not all of them. The sample carries 130,000 to 150,000 clones, about 90% recorded once. Sample: CD8+ T cells sorted from blood, taken at week 0. The receptors shown here come from a human donor with alopecia areata.

This rearrangement joins TRBV5-1 to TRBJ2-7; TRBD1 agrees at 9 bases. Germline V gene data show CDR1 as SGHRS and CDR2 as YFSETQ. The CDR3 length is 15 residues. With V trimmed by 3 bases and J by 1 base, 5 bases remained unmatched. In DNA form, the CDR3 reads TGCGCCAGCAGCTGGCCGGGACAGGGTTCCTACGAGCAGTACTTC. This codes for CASSWPGQGSYEQYF. Variable domain in full (rest from reference TRBV5-1 and TRBJ2-7): KAGVTQTPRYLIKTRGQQVTLSCSPISGHRSVSWYQQTPGQGLQFLFEYFSETQRNKGNFPGRFSGRQFSNSRSEMNVSTLELGDSALYLCASSWPGQGSYEQYFGPGTRLTVT.

The genes are TRBV6-5 and TRBJ2-7; TRBD1 is a possible D gene (5 bases). This CDR3 spans 16 amino acids. CDR1 is MNHEY, CDR2 SVGAGI, per germline. V lost 1 base to trimming and J lost 5 bases, with 18 bases between them. This CDR3 reads CASSYFYRQGKNEQYF. CDR3 sequence (DNA): TGTGCCAGCAGTTACTTTTATAGGCAGGGTAAAAACGAGCAGTACTTC.

This chain uses TRBV29-1 with TRBJ1-2, with 9 positions matching TRBD1. The CDR3 loop spans 14 amino acids. V was pared by 6 bases and J by 6 bases, with 11 bases of the junction left unmatched. The germline gives CDR1 SQVTM, CDR2 ANQGSEA. The CDR3 bases are TGCAGCGTCGAGACGGGGACAGGGTCCGATGGCTACACCTTC. The encoded protein is CSVETGTGSDGYTF. Using reference TRBV29-1 and TRBJ1-2 for the parts outside the CDR3, the full variable domain is SAVISQKPSRDICQRGTSLTIQCQVDSQVTMMFWYRQQPGQSLTLIATANQGSEATYESGFVIDKFPISRPNLTFSTLTVSNMSPEDSSIYLCSVETGTGSDGYTFGSGTRLTVV.